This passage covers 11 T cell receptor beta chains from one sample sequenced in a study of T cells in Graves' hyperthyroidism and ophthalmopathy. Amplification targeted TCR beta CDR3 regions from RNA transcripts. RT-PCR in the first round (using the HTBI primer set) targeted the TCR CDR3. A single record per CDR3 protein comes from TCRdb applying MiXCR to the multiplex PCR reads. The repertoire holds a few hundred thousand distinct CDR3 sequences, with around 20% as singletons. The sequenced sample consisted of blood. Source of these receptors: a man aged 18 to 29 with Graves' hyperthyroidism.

CDR3 DNA sequence: TGTGCCAGCAGCTTGGGATCGACCGACACCGGGGAGCTGTTTTTT. This encodes CASSLGSTDTGELFF. The chain recombines TRBV7-9 with TRBJ2-2; D is unclear. V was pared by 3 bases and J by 3 bases, with 11 bases between. The length of the CDR3 is 15 residues. Germline CDR1 is SEHNR and CDR2 is FQNEAQ (reference sequence).

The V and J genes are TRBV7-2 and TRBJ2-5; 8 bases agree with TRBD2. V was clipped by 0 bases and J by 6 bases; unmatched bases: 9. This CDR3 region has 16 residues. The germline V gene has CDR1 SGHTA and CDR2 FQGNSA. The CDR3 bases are TGTGCCAGCAGCTTAGCCCCAGGTAGCGGGATAAAGACCCAGTACTTC. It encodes CASSLAPGSGIKTQYF.

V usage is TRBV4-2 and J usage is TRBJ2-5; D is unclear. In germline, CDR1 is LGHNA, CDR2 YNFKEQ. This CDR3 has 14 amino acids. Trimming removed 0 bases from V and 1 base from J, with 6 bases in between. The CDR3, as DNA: TGTGCCAGCAGCCAAGATGGCAGCCAAGAGACCCAGTACTTC. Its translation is CASSQDGSQETQYF.

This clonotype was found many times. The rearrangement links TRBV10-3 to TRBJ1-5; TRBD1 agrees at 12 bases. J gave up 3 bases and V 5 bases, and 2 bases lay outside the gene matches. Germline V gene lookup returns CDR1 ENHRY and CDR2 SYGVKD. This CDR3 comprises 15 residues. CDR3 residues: CAISQGQGANQPQHF. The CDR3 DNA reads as TGTGCCATCAGTCAGGGACAGGGGGCCAATCAGCCCCAGCATTTT.

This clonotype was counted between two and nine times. The CDR3 coding sequence is TGTGCCAGTAGCGAGATTTCCGGGACACCGAACACTGAAGCTTTCTTT. This translates into CASSEISGTPNTEAFF. The chain is built from TRBV19 and TRBJ1-1; TRBD1 is a possible D gene (6 bases). V lost 6 bases and J lost 1, with 18 bases in between. Germline V gene sequence: CDR1 LNHDA, CDR2 SQIVND (reference sequence). The CDR3 has 16 amino acids.

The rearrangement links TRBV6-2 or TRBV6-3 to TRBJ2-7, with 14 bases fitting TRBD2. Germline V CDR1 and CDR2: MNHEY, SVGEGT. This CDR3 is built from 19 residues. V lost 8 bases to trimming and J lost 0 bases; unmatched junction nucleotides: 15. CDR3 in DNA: TGTGCCAGCTCACCACTTCCCAGCGGGACTAGCGGGGGCTCCTACGAGCAGTACTTC. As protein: CASSPLPSGTSGGSYEQYF.

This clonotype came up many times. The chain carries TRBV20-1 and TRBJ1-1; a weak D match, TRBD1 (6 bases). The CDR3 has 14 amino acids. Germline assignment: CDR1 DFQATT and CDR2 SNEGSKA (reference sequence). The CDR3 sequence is CIPAGGGANTEAFF. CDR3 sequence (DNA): TGCATCCCCGCGGGAGGGGGAGCGAACACTGAAGCTTTCTTT.

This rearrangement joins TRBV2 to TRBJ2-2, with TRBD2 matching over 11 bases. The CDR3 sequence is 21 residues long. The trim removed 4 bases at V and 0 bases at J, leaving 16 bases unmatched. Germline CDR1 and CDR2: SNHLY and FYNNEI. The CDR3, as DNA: TGTGCCAGCAGTGTAATTAATTGGGCGCTAGCGGGGGGCCCGAACACCGGGGAGCTGTTTTTT. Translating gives CASSVINWALAGGPNTGELFF.

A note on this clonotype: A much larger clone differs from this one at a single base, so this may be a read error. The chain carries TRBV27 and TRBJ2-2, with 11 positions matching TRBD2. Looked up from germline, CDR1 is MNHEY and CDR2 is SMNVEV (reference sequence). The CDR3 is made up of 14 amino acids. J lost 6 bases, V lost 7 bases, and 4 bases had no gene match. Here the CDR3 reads CASTASGGSGELFF. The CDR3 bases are TGTGCCAGCACCGCTAGCGGGGGGTCCGGGGAGCTGTTTTTT.

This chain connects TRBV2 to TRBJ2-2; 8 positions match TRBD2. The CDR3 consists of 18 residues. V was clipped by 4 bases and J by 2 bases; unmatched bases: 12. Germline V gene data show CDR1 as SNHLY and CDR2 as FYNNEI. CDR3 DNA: TGTGCCAGCAGTGGCCCGGGGGGGCGCCCAGAAAACACCGGGGAGCTGTTTTTT. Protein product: CASSGPGGRPENTGELFF.

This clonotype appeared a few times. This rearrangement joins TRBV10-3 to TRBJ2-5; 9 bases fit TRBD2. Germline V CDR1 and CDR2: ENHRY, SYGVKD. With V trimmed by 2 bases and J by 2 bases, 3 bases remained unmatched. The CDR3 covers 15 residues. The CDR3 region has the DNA TGTGCCATCAGTGAGCGGCTAGCGGGGCAAGAGACCCAGTACTTC. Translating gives CAISERLAGQETQYF.